This T cell receptor beta chain was identified in a study of blood T cells in healthy people across ages. CDR3 length equals 11 residues. Trimming took off 8 bases at V and 6 bases at J, with 9 bases between the two ends. CDR1 and CDR2 from the germline V gene are MNHNY and SVGAGI (reference sequence). It was with a sample-barcoded 5' primer and a J-beta primer mix that a second PCR of roughly 6 to 11 cycles was run. TCRdb re-derived calls from the 5' RACE reads in MiXCR, one entry per CDR3 protein. The sample carries hundreds of thousands of distinct CDR3 sequences, about 56% recorded once. The chain recombines TRBV6-6 with TRBJ2-3; D tentatively fits TRBD1 or TRBD2 (5 bases each). The sample taken for sequencing was blood. The TCR comes from a man in his forties in good health. CDR3 protein: CASGGIDTQYF. CDR3 DNA: TGTGCCAGCGGGGGTATTGATACGCAGTATTTT.